The T cell receptor (beta chain) under discussion was sequenced for a study of identical twins. The germline gives CDR1 SGHRS, CDR2 YFSETQ. V shed 6 bases and J shed 3 bases, with 22 bases lying between them. The CDR3 loop spans 17 amino acids. This clonotype has more than one count but fewer than ten. Through template switching, a universal primer site was introduced, and the cDNA contained unique molecular identifiers. TCRdb passed the 5' RACE reads through MiXCR, listing each CDR3 protein once. The sample yields around 470,000 distinct CDR3 sequences, 14% seen once. This sample was shared with a second study, whose subject was yellow fever vaccine responses in identical twins.

The V and J genes are TRBV5-1 and TRBJ2-4; possible D gene TRBD1, 5 bases. The sequence was collected from a woman in her late teens or twenties in good health. What was sequenced was CD4+ T cells sorted from blood. CDR3 sequence (DNA): TGCGCCAGCATCCTCTACAGGACCCTTAAAGGCAAAAACATTCAGTACTTC. Encoded protein: CASILYRTLKGKNIQYF. Complete variable domain (other parts from reference TRBV5-1 and TRBJ2-4): KAGVTQTPRYLIKTRGQQVTLSCSPISGHRSVSWYQQTPGQGLQFLFEYFSETQRNKGNFPGRFSGRQFSNSRSEMNVSTLELGDSALYLCASILYRTLKGKNIQYFGAGTRLSVL.